A single sample is the source of the 21 T cell receptor beta chains below, sequenced in a study of blood T cell repertoires in COVID-19 (dated by TCRdb to about 2020). The protocol used for the library was the immunoSEQ multiplex PCR assay. Not all clones reach the TCRdb copy of this immuneACCESS table, which keeps in-frame sequences only. Checked studies attribute under half of the gap to unresolved V genes and leave the rest unexplained. The sample table shows 150,000 to 200,000 clones, and less than 90% are seen once. The ten biggest clones cover roughly 24% of the sample. The sample comprised peripheral blood. The receptors stem from a man aged 55-75 years with acute or convalescent COVID-19.

The chain couples TRBV27 to TRBJ1-1; D unclear. V lost 5 bases and J lost 2, with 12 bases in between. This CDR3 contains 14 residues. Germline values: CDR1 MNHEY, CDR2 SMNVEV (reference sequence). CDR3 in DNA: TGTGCCAGCAGTCCCAGGTTATTCAACACTGAAGCTTTCTTT. Amino acids: CASSPRLFNTEAFF.

This chain connects TRBV7-3 to TRBJ2-7; 10 bases fit TRBD1. CDR3 length equals 14 residues. V shed 5 bases, J shed 3 bases, and the junction held 4 bases outside the gene matches. CDR1 is SGHTA and CDR2 is FQGTGA in the germline V gene. In DNA, the CDR3 is TGTGCCAGCAGCGTGACAGGGGGCTTCTACGAGCAGTACTTC. Translation gives CASSVTGGFYEQYF.

This clone came up once. The V call is TRBV5-6, the J call TRBJ1-4; maybe TRBD1 (5 bases). Per germline, CDR1 SGHDT and CDR2 YYEEEE. This CDR3 is 16 amino acids long. Trimming took off 3 bases at V and 0 bases at J, with 12 bases between the two ends. CDR3 residues: CASSYRWGATNEKLFF. The CDR3 DNA reads TGTGCCAGCAGCTATCGGTGGGGGGCAACTAATGAAAAACTGTTTTTT.

The chain is built from TRBV5-1 and TRBJ2-5, with TRBD2 matching over 15 bases. CDR1 and CDR2 from the germline V gene are SGHRS and YFSETQ. This CDR3 is built from 16 residues. With V trimmed by 2 bases and J by 2 bases, 1 base remained unmatched. This chain's CDR3 is CASSFGLAGGQETQYF. The CDR3 bases are TGCGCCAGCAGCTTTGGACTAGCGGGGGGGCAAGAGACCCAGTACTTC.

V usage is TRBV24-1 and J usage is TRBJ1-4, with D unresolved. CDR1 is KGHDR and CDR2 is SFDVKD in the germline V gene. The V end lost 3 bases, the J end lost 8 bases, and 3 bases lay between the germline ends. CDR3 size: 11 residues. The chain's CDR3 is CATSDTEKLFF. As DNA, the CDR3 is TGTGCCACCAGTGATACAGAAAAACTGTTTTTT.

Here the CDR3 reads CASSVDPPGLVTDTQYF. CDR3 coding DNA: TGTGCCAGCAGCGTAGACCCTCCGGGACTAGTCACAGATACGCAGTATTTT. This sequence joins TRBV9 and TRBJ2-3; 8 positions agree with TRBD2. CDR1 is SGDLS, CDR2 YYNGEE, per germline. J gave up 2 bases and V 0 bases, and 8 bases lay outside the gene matches. The CDR3 runs to 17 residues.

The chain couples TRBV3-1 (or the pseudogene TRBV3-2) to TRBJ1-2; tentative D call: TRBD1 (5 bases). The CDR3 is 12 amino acids. V lost 1 base and J 6 bases, leaving 6 bases between the germline ends. CDR1 is LGHDT and CDR2 is YNNKEL in the germline V gene (reference sequence). The CDR3 is CASSQVTDGYTF. In nucleotides, the CDR3 is TGTGCCAGCAGCCAAGTGACAGATGGCTACACCTTC.

Only a few counts were recorded for this clone. The rearrangement joins TRBV7-9 to TRBJ1-1; 9 bases map to TRBD1. Unmatched junction bases numbered 6, after V lost 1 base and J lost 0 bases. The germline V gene encodes CDR1 SEHNR and CDR2 FQNEAQ (reference sequence). The CDR3 runs to 17 residues. The CDR3 region has the DNA TGTGCCAGCAGCTTAGGACAGGGGGAGATCATGAACACTGAAGCTTTCTTT. Translation gives CASSLGQGEIMNTEAFF.

The chain carries TRBV7-2 and TRBJ2-1; TRBD2 might be the D (6 bases). The CDR3 is 13 residues long. Per the germline V gene, CDR1 is SGHTA and CDR2 is FQGNSA. V shed 5 bases and J shed 4 bases, with 9 bases lying between them. Here the CDR3 reads CASSRTNYNEQFF. The CDR3 region has the DNA TGTGCCAGCAGCCGGACTAATTACAATGAGCAGTTCTTC. The full variable domain, completed using reference TRBV7-2 and TRBJ2-1, is GAGVSQSPSNKVTEKGKDVELRCDPISGHTALYWYRQSLGQGLEFLIYFQGNSAPDKSGLPSDRFSAERTGGSVSTLTIQRTQQEDSAVYLCASSRTNYNEQFFGPGTRLTVL.

V usage is TRBV11-3 and J usage is TRBJ2-5, with 10 positions matching TRBD1. Germline-derived CDR1 and CDR2 are SGHNT and YENEEA. There are 15 residues in the CDR3. The junction had 7 bases not matched to a gene; V was cut back by 6 bases and J by 3 bases. The chain's CDR3 is CASRRTGTGEETQYF. In DNA form, the CDR3 reads TGTGCCAGCAGGCGTACCGGGACAGGGGAAGAGACCCAGTACTTC.

As regards this clone: The sample carries other DNA sequences with the same CDR3. The chain couples TRBV2 to TRBJ1-2, with D perhaps TRBD1 (5 bases). The germline CDR1 and CDR2 sequences are SNHLY and FYNNEI. Trimming cost V 4 bases and J 5 bases, with 8 bases left between them. This CDR3 is 12 amino acids long. The CDR3 DNA reads as TGTGCCAGCAGTGTAACAGGTTATGGCTACACCTTC. The encoded protein is CASSVTGYGYTF.

The chain has TRBV19 and TRBJ1-4; tentative D call: TRBD1 (6 bases). CDR1 and CDR2 from the germline V gene are LNHDA and SQIVND (reference sequence). Trimming shortened V by 8 bases and J by 7 bases, and 17 bases separated the two germline ends. This CDR3 contains 14 residues. Here the CDR3 DNA reads TGTGCCAGTTGTTCGCATCAGGGGATTGAAAAACTGTTTTTT. Translating gives CASCSHQGIEKLFF.

The rearrangement uses TRBV11-3 and TRBJ2-2; D is uncertain. The V and J ends lost 0 bases and 3 bases respectively, with 5 bases between them. CDR3 length equals 14 residues. Germline CDR1 and CDR2: SGHNT and YENEEA. The CDR3 is CASSLEQYTGELFF. The CDR3 coding sequence is TGTGCCAGCAGCTTAGAACAGTACACCGGGGAGCTGTTTTTT.

V is TRBV6-2 or TRBV6-3 and J is TRBJ1-5; D not certain. In germline, CDR1 is MNHEY, CDR2 SVGEGT. CDR3 length: 12 residues. Trimming took 0 bases from V and 7 from J, leaving 4 bases between them. The chain's CDR3 is CASSYSQQPQHF. CDR3 coding DNA: TGTGCCAGCAGTTACTCTCAACAGCCCCAGCATTTT.

The CDR3 region has the DNA TGTGCCAGCAGCTTACAGGGGGCAGCCAAAAACATTCAGTACTTC. It yields the protein CASSLQGAAKNIQYF. This chain uses TRBV7-9 with TRBJ2-4; 8 bases fit TRBD1. Germline V gives CDR1 SEHNR, CDR2 FQNEAQ (reference sequence). Trimming removed 2 bases from V and 0 bases from J; junction bases left unmatched: 0. This CDR3 region has 15 residues.

The chain combines TRBV5-6 with TRBJ1-6; D might be TRBD1 (5 bases). CDR1 SGHDT and CDR2 YYEEEE come from the germline V gene. The CDR3 sequence is 15 residues long. V dropped 3 bases and J dropped 7 bases, with 14 bases sitting between them. The CDR3 coding sequence is TGTGCCAGCAGCTGGAAGGGGCTTGAGAATTCACCCCTCCACTTT. This translates into CASSWKGLENSPLHF.

The rearrangement joins TRBV9 to TRBJ2-1; TRBD2 is a possible D gene (5 bases). The V end was cut by 0 bases, the J end by 7 bases, with 11 bases between. The CDR3 covers 14 residues. CDR1 is SGDLS and CDR2 is YYNGEE in the germline V gene. CDR3 DNA: TGTGCCAGCAGCGTAGTGGGAACGGGGAATGAGCAGTTCTTC. This codes for CASSVVGTGNEQFF.

The chain links TRBV30 to TRBJ1-5; perhaps TRBD1 as D (6 bases). Germline values: CDR1 GTSNPN, CDR2 SVGIG (reference sequence). The CDR3 is 13 residues long. Trimming left V 1 base short and J 3 bases short, with 7 bases between. CDR3 coding DNA: TGTGCCTGGAGTGGACAGGTCAATCAGCCCCAGCATTTT. The encoded protein is CAWSGQVNQPQHF. Using reference TRBV30 and TRBJ1-5 for the parts outside the CDR3, the full variable domain is SQTIHQWPATLVQPVGSPLSLECTVEGTSNPNLYWYRQAAGRGLQLLFYSVGIGQISSEVPQNLSASRPQDRQFILSSKKLLLSDSGFYLCAWSGQVNQPQHFGDGTRLSIL.

The chain combines TRBV3-1 (or the pseudogene TRBV3-2) with TRBJ2-3, with D perhaps TRBD1 (6 bases). This CDR3 has 14 residues. CDR1 and CDR2 (germline): LGHDT, YNNKEL (reference sequence). Between the trimmed V and J ends, which lost 4 bases and 2 bases, there was a span of 10 bases. The CDR3 here is CASSRRGFTDTQYF. CDR3 DNA: TGTGCCAGCAGCCGCAGGGGTTTCACAGATACGCAGTATTTT.

V is TRBV19 and J is TRBJ2-5, with D maybe TRBD2 (5 bases). Germline V gene data show CDR1 as LNHDA and CDR2 as SQIVND (reference sequence). V gave up 8 bases and J gave up 5 bases, with 12 bases separating them. The CDR3 runs 12 residues. In nucleotides, the CDR3 is TGTGCCAGTCGGAGGACCGGGGAGACCCAGTACTTC. Amino acids: CASRRTGETQYF.

This clone was recorded a few times. This chain joins TRBV19 and TRBJ1-6, with a tentative D call TRBD1 (6 bases). Germline V CDR1 and CDR2: LNHDA, SQIVND (reference sequence). This CDR3 has 18 amino acids. V shed 0 bases and J shed 7 bases, with 19 bases lying between them. CDR3 bases: TGTGCCAGTAGTATAGATCGTAGAGGGGGACGAGGCAATTCACCCCTCCACTTT. Residues: CASSIDRRGGRGNSPLHF.